Below, one T cell receptor beta chain is given with its context. The antigen remains unidentified. These data come from a study of cytomegalovirus exposure and HLA in healthy donors. Study details: Roughly 89 million unique TCR sequences came from HLA-typed donors in an early release.

The CDR3 has 13 amino acids. Germline V CDR1 and CDR2: LNHDA, SQIVND (reference sequence). Trimming left V 10 bases short and J 3 bases short, with 15 bases between. The PCR had 60 Vbeta and 13 Jbeta primers. Profiling relied on immunoSEQ multiplex PCR, and the TCRdb table lists in-frame clones only, not all of them. The data hold about 200,000 clones, with roughly 83% observed a single time. The study's findings and limits: The classifier was said to identify cytomegalovirus status with high specificity and sensitivity.

V and J are TRBV19 and TRBJ1-1; possibly TRBD1 for D (5 bases). The clonotype originates from a woman in her forties or fifties in good health and CMV-seronegative. The sample was PBMCs. CDR3 protein: CATRQLAYTEAFF. Written as DNA, the CDR3 is TGTGCCACCCGACAGCTCGCTTACACTGAAGCTTTCTTT.